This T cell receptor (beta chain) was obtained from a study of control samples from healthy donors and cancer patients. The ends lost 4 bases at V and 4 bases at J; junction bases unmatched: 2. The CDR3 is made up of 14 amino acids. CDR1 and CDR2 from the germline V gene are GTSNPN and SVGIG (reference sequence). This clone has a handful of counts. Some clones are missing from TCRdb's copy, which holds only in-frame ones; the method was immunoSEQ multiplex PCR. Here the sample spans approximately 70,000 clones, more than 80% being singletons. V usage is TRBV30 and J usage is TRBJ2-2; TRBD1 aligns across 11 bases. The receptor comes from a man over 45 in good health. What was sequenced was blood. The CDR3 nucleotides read TGTGCCTGGAACGGACAGGGGGCCACCGGGGAGCTGTTTTTT. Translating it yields CAWNGQGATGELFF.